A single sample gave rise to the 21 T cell receptor beta chains below, sequenced in a study of blood T cell repertoires in COVID-19. This table comes from immunoSEQ multiplex PCR, and its TCRdb copy is limited to in-frame clones, with some not included. Of roughly 200,000 clones in the sample, 80% are singletons; the top ten hold about 5.5%. The sequenced sample consisted of peripheral blood. The receptors come from a woman between 70 and 85 years old with acute or convalescent COVID-19.

The chain recombines TRBV7-9 with TRBJ2-1; D ambiguous. Deletions cut 5 bases from V and 2 bases from J, with 19 bases between. Germline CDR1 and CDR2: SEHNR and FQNEAQ (reference sequence). This CDR3 region has 17 residues. CDR3 sequence: CASSPLPVKRTYNEQFF. CDR3 DNA: TGTGCCAGCAGCCCCCTTCCAGTCAAAAGAACCTACAATGAGCAGTTCTTC.

The CDR3 sequence: CASSLGGTGEDTQYF. CDR3 bases: TGTGCCAGCAGTTTGGGAGGGACAGGGGAAGATACGCAGTATTTT. The chain uses TRBV28 and TRBJ2-3, with 10 bases aligning to TRBD1. The ends lost 3 bases at V and 5 bases at J; junction bases unmatched: 5. Germline V gives CDR1 MDHEN, CDR2 SYDVKM. The CDR3 contains 15 residues.

This chain joins TRBV11-2 and TRBJ2-2, with a possible D match to TRBD1 (5 bases). This CDR3 has 17 amino acids. Germline CDR1 is SGHAT and CDR2 is FQNNGV. V was shortened by 4 bases and J by 0 bases, with 15 bases between the two germline ends. For the CDR3, the DNA is TGTGCCAGCAGCTCATGGGGCGGACATACGAACACCGGGGAGCTGTTTTTT. Residues: CASSSWGGHTNTGELFF.

This chain uses TRBV3-1 (or the pseudogene TRBV3-2) with TRBJ2-4; 8 bases fit TRBD2. J gave up 2 bases and V 2 bases, and 5 bases lay outside the gene matches. The CDR3 is 16 amino acids. The germline gives CDR1 LGHDT, CDR2 YNNKEL (reference sequence). DNA of the CDR3: TGTGCCAGCAGCCAAATTAGCGGGGACTCCAAAAACATTCAGTACTTC. Translated, it gives CASSQISGDSKNIQYF.

The chain has TRBV3-1 (or the pseudogene TRBV3-2) and TRBJ1-2; no firm D call. The CDR3 consists of 12 residues. The V and J ends lost 1 base and 6 bases respectively, with 6 bases between them. Germline lookup yields CDR1 LGHDT and CDR2 YNNKEL (reference sequence). This CDR3 reads CASSQGTDGYTF. CDR3 DNA sequence: TGTGCCAGCAGCCAAGGTACGGATGGCTACACCTTC.

This clone was seen just once. The rearrangement links TRBV24-1 to TRBJ2-2; 7 bases are a match to TRBD1. Germline V gene sequence: CDR1 KGHDR, CDR2 SFDVKD. With 3 bases clipped from V and 1 base from J, the junction kept 7 bases outside the gene matches. The CDR3 spans 17 residues. The CDR3 region is CATSDPTGQMNTGELFF. The CDR3 nucleotides read TGTGCCACCAGTGATCCTACGGGACAGATGAACACCGGGGAGCTGTTTTTT.

Here the CDR3 reads CASSLERTGRLANEKLFF. CDR3 nucleotide sequence: TGTGCCAGCAGCTTGGAGCGGACAGGGAGGTTGGCAAATGAAAAACTGTTTTTT. The rearrangement links TRBV5-6 to TRBJ1-4; TRBD1 agrees at 8 bases. The V and J ends lost 0 bases and 5 bases, in that order; junction bases with no gene match: 12. This CDR3 is 18 amino acids long. Germline V gene data show CDR1 as SGHDT and CDR2 as YYEEEE.

In this sample, this clone turned up once. This chain uses TRBV29-1 with TRBJ2-3; tentative D call: TRBD1 (5 bases). V was clipped by 2 bases and J by 4 bases, with 13 bases between them. The CDR3 totals 14 residues. Germline values: CDR1 SQVTM, CDR2 ANQGSEA. The chain's CDR3 is CSVEWQGPPDTQYF. For the CDR3, the DNA is TGCAGCGTTGAATGGCAGGGCCCCCCAGATACGCAGTATTTT.

CDR3 bases: TGTGCCAGCAGTTCGTCGGTCCTCTATGGCTACACCTTC. The encoded protein is CASSSSVLYGYTF. This chain links TRBV6-2 or TRBV6-3 with TRBJ1-2, with D uncertain. This CDR3 spans 13 amino acids. The V gene's germline CDR1 is MNHEY and CDR2 SVGEGT. V lost 4 bases and J 4 bases, leaving 10 bases between the germline ends.

This clone is a singleton in its sample. This chain connects TRBV5-1 to TRBJ2-7; 11 bases agree with TRBD2. The CDR3 loop spans 15 amino acids. From germline, CDR1 is SGHRS and CDR2 YFSETQ. The V and J ends lost 5 bases and 7 bases, in that order; junction bases with no gene match: 11. The CDR3 nucleotides are TGCGCCAGCAGTCCCGGGACTAGCGGTGGATCGGAGCAGTACTTC. It is translated as CASSPGTSGGSEQYF.

This clone was recorded a few times. This rearrangement joins TRBV4-1 to TRBJ2-3; TRBD2 is a possible D gene (6 bases). V lost 1 base to trimming and J lost 4 bases, with 9 bases between them. The V gene's germline CDR1 is MGHRA and CDR2 YSYEKL. The CDR3 is 14 amino acids. The CDR3 region is CASSQGSSADTQYF. The CDR3, as DNA: TGCGCCAGCAGCCAAGGGTCTAGCGCAGATACGCAGTATTTT.

The genes are TRBV27 and TRBJ2-1, with TRBD2 matching over 9 bases. Germline values: CDR1 MNHEY, CDR2 SMNVEV (reference sequence). J lost 6 bases, V lost 6 bases, and 15 bases had no gene match. CDR3 length equals 17 residues. CDR3 in DNA: TGTGCCAGCAGCCCGCCTGGCGGGACTAGCAGACTCAATGAGCAGTTCTTC. It codes for CASSPPGGTSRLNEQFF.

This clone showed up just a few times. V gene TRBV2 combines with J gene TRBJ2-1; 8 nucleotides align to TRBD2. The CDR3 covers 16 residues. Looked up from germline, CDR1 is SNHLY and CDR2 is FYNNEI. J lost 3 bases, V lost 3 bases, and 7 bases had no gene match. The CDR3: CASSETGTRGYNEQFF. CDR3 nucleotide sequence: TGTGCCAGCAGTGAGACCGGGACTAGGGGCTACAATGAGCAGTTCTTC.

V and J are TRBV25-1 and TRBJ2-3; D call uncertain. The germline CDR1 and CDR2 sequences are MGHDK and SYGVNS. Between the trimmed V and J ends, which lost 6 bases and 0 bases, there was a span of 10 bases. This CDR3 spans 14 amino acids. This CDR3 is CASRGRLSTDTQYF. CDR3 DNA: TGTGCCAGCAGAGGCAGGCTTAGCACAGATACGCAGTATTTT.

The chain combines TRBV30 with TRBJ1-2; possibly TRBD1 for D (5 bases). The CDR3 has 14 residues. Germline V CDR1 and CDR2: GTSNPN, SVGIG (reference sequence). V dropped 4 bases and J dropped 4 bases, with 16 bases sitting between them. The CDR3 DNA is TGTGCCTGGACCCCGGACACGGCCTCCTATGGCTACACCTTC. As protein: CAWTPDTASYGYTF. Full variable domain (rest looked up from reference TRBV30 and TRBJ1-2): SQTIHQWPATLVQPVGSPLSLECTVEGTSNPNLYWYRQAAGRGLQLLFYSVGIGQISSEVPQNLSASRPQDRQFILSSKKLLLSDSGFYLCAWTPDTASYGYTFGSGTRLTVV.

The chain has TRBV4-1 and TRBJ1-2; D is perhaps TRBD1 (6 bases). The length of the CDR3 is 12 residues. V lost 4 bases and J 6 bases, leaving 9 bases between the germline ends. Germline V CDR1 and CDR2: MGHRA, YSYEKL. The CDR3 region has the DNA TGCGCCAGCAGCCCGGCAGGGGATGGCTACACCTTC. Protein sequence: CASSPAGDGYTF.

This chain links TRBV28 with TRBJ1-4; the match to TRBD1 covers 9 bases. V was pared by 6 bases and J by 2 bases, with 1 base of the junction left unmatched. CDR1 is MDHEN and CDR2 is SYDVKM in the germline V gene. The CDR3 length is 14 residues. The CDR3 protein is CASSGTGTNEKLFF. Here the CDR3 DNA reads TGTGCCAGCAGCGGGACAGGGACTAATGAAAAACTGTTTTTT. Together with reference TRBV28 and TRBJ1-4, the CDR3 gives the full variable domain: DVKVTQSSRYLVKRTGEKVFLECVQDMDHENMFWYRQDPGLGLRLIYFSYDVKMKEKGDIPEGYSVSREKKERFSLILESASTNQTSMYLCASSGTGTNEKLFFGSGTQLSVL.

The chain links TRBV19 to TRBJ1-6, with TRBD1 identical over 8 bases. Germline-derived CDR1 and CDR2 are LNHDA and SQIVND (reference sequence). Germline trimming cut 6 bases from V and 5 bases from J; bases unmatched to any gene: 9. The CDR3 has 16 residues. The CDR3 spells CASRHTDRADNSPLHF. CDR3 nucleotides: TGTGCCAGTAGACATACGGACAGGGCGGATAATTCACCCCTCCACTTT.

In this sample, this clone turned up a few times. The J gene is TRBJ1-1, the V gene TRBV11-2; 11 nucleotides agree with TRBD1. J lost 3 bases, V lost 5 bases, and 5 bases had no gene match. Germline V lookup: CDR1 SGHAT, CDR2 FQNNGV. The CDR3 runs to 15 residues. The CDR3 nucleotides are TGTGCCAGCAGCCCGGACAGGGGGCAACACACTGAAGCTTTCTTT. Amino acids: CASSPDRGQHTEAFF.

The chain combines TRBV6-5 with TRBJ1-5, with no clear D. Looked up from germline, CDR1 is MNHEY and CDR2 is SVGAGI. The CDR3 spans 13 residues. V was pared by 6 bases and J by 2 bases, with 8 bases between. CDR3 nucleotide sequence: TGTGCCAGCAGCAACGGGGGCAATCAGCCCCAGCATTTT. It specifies CASSNGGNQPQHF.

This chain joins TRBV5-6 and TRBJ2-2; D gene ambiguous. CDR3 length: 14 amino acids. The V gene's germline CDR1 is SGHDT and CDR2 YYEEEE. V was clipped by 2 bases and J by 3 bases, with 8 bases between them. CDR3 nucleotides: TGTGCCAGCAGCTTCTCACTGTACACCGGGGAGCTGTTTTTT. It yields the protein CASSFSLYTGELFF.